The rows below give T cell receptor beta chains drawn from one sample of a study of cytomegalovirus exposure and HLA in healthy donors. The protocol was immunoSEQ multiplex PCR, while the TCRdb copy is restricted to in-frame clones and leaves out a portion. The sample holds approximately 150,000 clones, approximately 60% seen once. The specimen sequenced was PBMCs. The receptors come from a woman in her sixties or seventies in good health and CMV-seropositive. Both conserved end residues are part of each CDR3. D genes are given only for firm matches. A row's size may be missing; if present it is once, few, many or a size class.

>-|TRBV19|TRBD2|TRBJ2-1
CASSIAHLRAGDEQFF
TGTGCCAGTAGTATAGCCCACTTAAGAGCGGGAGATGAGCAGTTCTTC
>-|TRBV6-1|-|TRBJ2-7
CASSEPAGQNYEQYF
TGTGCCAGCAGTGAGCCGGCGGGACAGAACTACGAGCAGTACTTC
>-|TRBV19|-|TRBJ1-4
CASKSTGAPNEKLFF
TGTGCCAGTAAGTCTACGGGAGCTCCTAATGAAAAACTGTTTTTT
>-|TRBV7-3|-|TRBJ2-6
CASSFLGAGANVLTF
TGTGCCAGCAGCTTTCTCGGGGCTGGGGCCAACGTCCTGACTTTC
>-|TRBV30|TRBD1|TRBJ1-3
CAWSAGRGWSGNTIYF
TGTGCCTGGAGTGCTGGCAGGGGGTGGTCTGGAAACACCATATATTTT
>-|TRBV29-1|TRBD1|TRBJ2-2
CSGTTGANTGELFF
TGCAGCGGTACGACAGGGGCGAACACCGGGGAGCTGTTTTTT
>few|TRBV19|TRBD2|TRBJ2-7
CASSTGTRTYEQYF
TGTGCCAGTAGTACCGGGACTAGGACCTACGAGCAGTACTTC
>-|TRBV5-4|-|TRBJ1-2
CASSGCSLDGYTF
TGTGCCAGCAGCGGTTGCAGCCTAGATGGCTACACCTTC
>-|TRBV2|TRBD2|TRBJ2-1
CASRPGLASHSSYNEQFF
TGTGCCAGCCGCCCGGGACTAGCGTCTCATAGCTCCTACAATGAGCAGTTCTTC
>-|TRBV28|TRBD2|TRBJ2-7
CASSPLTSPEFDEQYF
TGTGCCAGCAGTCCCCTGACTAGCCCAGAATTTGACGAGCAGTACTTC
>-|TRBV29-1|-|TRBJ1-4
CSVEDFRQEGIKLFF
TGCAGCGTTGAAGATTTTCGACAGGAAGGTATTAAACTGTTTTTT
>-|TRBV30|-|TRBJ1-5
CAWSVEQPNQPQHF
TGTGCCTGGAGTGTCGAACAGCCGAATCAGCCCCAGCATTTT
>-|TRBV23-1|TRBD1|TRBJ2-7
CASSRTGGPLPNYEQYF
TGCGCCAGCAGTCGGACAGGGGGCCCCCTCCCAAACTACGAGCAGTACTTC
>-|TRBV10-1|TRBD1|TRBJ1-2
CASRATGLYGYTF
TGCGCCAGCAGGGCGACAGGGCTATACGGCTACACCTTC
>-|TRBV11-1|-|TRBJ2-5
CASSSQGGETQYF
TGTGCCAGCAGCTCTCAGGGGGGAGAGACCCAGTACTTC
>-|TRBV28|-|TRBJ2-7
CASSPAYEQYF
TGTGCCAGCAGTCCGGCCTACGAGCAGTACTTC
>-|TRBV5-1|-|TRBJ2-6
CASSLGLGVGANVLTF
TGCGCCAGCAGCTTGGGGCTAGGGGTTGGGGCCAACGTCCTGACTTTC
>-|TRBV4-1|-|TRBJ2-1
CASSQSYSAEQFF
TGCGCCAGCAGCCAATCTTATAGCGCTGAGCAGTTCTTC
>-|TRBV5-4|-|TRBJ2-7
CASHYEQYF
TGTGCCAGTCACTACGAGCAGTACTTC
>-|TRBV7-9|-|TRBJ2-5
CASSRTPQETQYF
TGTGCGAGCAGTCGCACTCCGCAAGAGACCCAGTACTTC
>-|TRBV18|TRBD2|TRBJ2-2
CASSPLGLAGTTGELFF
TGTGCCAGCTCACCACTAGGTCTAGCGGGAACCACCGGGGAGCTGTTTTTT
>-|TRBV5-8|TRBD1|TRBJ2-7
CASSSRQGNPLGQYF
TGTGCCAGCAGCTCCCGACAGGGTAACCCCCTAGGGCAGTACTTC
>few|TRBV18|-|TRBJ2-1
CASSPEGPNEQFF
TGTGCCAGCTCACCAGAGGGCCCTAATGAGCAGTTCTTC
>-|TRBV2|TRBD1|TRBJ2-7
CASRRDRAYEQYF
TGTGCCAGCAGGCGGGACAGGGCCTACGAGCAGTACTTC
>few|TRBV7-9|-|TRBJ1-1
CASSLTTNTEAFF
TGTGCCAGCAGCTTAACAACGAACACTGAAGCTTTCTTT
>once|TRBV13|TRBD2|TRBJ2-5
CASSLVLAGPQETQYF
TGTGCCAGCAGCTTAGTACTAGCGGGGCCCCAAGAGACCCAGTACTTC
>-|TRBV5-1|TRBD2|TRBJ2-5
CASSLDGTSETQYF
TGCGCCAGCAGCTTGGACGGGACTAGCGAGACCCAGTACTTC
>once|TRBV27|-|TRBJ2-1
CASSLYFSNEQFF
TGTGCCAGCAGTTTATATTTCAGCAATGAGCAGTTCTTC
>few|TRBV15|TRBD1|TRBJ2-1
CATSGAGGAYNEQFF
TGTGCCACCAGCGGAGCAGGGGGCGCCTACAATGAGCAGTTCTTC
>once|TRBV6-1|TRBD2|TRBJ2-7
CASSLLRGYEQYF
TGTGCCAGCAGCCTCTTGCGGGGGTACGAGCAGTACTTC
>-|TRBV7-9|TRBD1|TRBJ1-4
CASSQRQGHEKLFF
TGTGCCAGCAGCCAACGACAGGGTCATGAAAAACTGTTTTTT
>-|TRBV30|TRBD2|TRBJ2-7
CAWSLGLAGGTQYF
TGTGCCTGGAGTCTGGGACTAGCGGGAGGAACGCAGTACTTC
>-|TRBV2|-|TRBJ1-1
CASSARQHLANTEAFF
TGTGCCAGCAGTGCCAGGCAGCATCTGGCTAACACTGAAGCTTTCTTT
>few|TRBV2|TRBD1|TRBJ2-1
CASRPPGQGSNEQFF
TGTGCCAGCAGGCCACCGGGACAGGGGTCAAATGAGCAGTTCTTC
>-|TRBV7-2|TRBD2|TRBJ2-3
CASSLASGFTDTQYF
TGTGCCAGCAGCTTGGCTAGCGGGTTCACAGATACGCAGTATTTT
>-|TRBV5-1|TRBD1|TRBJ2-2
CASSLDRGDTGELFF
TGCGCCAGCAGCTTGGACAGGGGTGACACCGGGGAGCTGTTTTTT
>-|TRBV5-4|-|TRBJ1-1
CASSHSKNTEAFF
TGTGCCAGCAGCCATTCAAAGAACACTGAAGCTTTCTTT
>-|TRBV29-1|-|TRBJ2-2
CSVDAGELFF
TGCAGCGTTGACGCCGGGGAGCTGTTTTTT
>-|TRBV7-9|TRBD2|TRBJ2-1
CASSRPGTSGSSYNEQFF
TGTGCCAGCAGTCGTCCCGGGACTAGCGGATCCTCCTACAATGAGCAGTTCTTC
>-|TRBV11-1|-|TRBJ1-2
CASSNTQGNYGYTF
TGTGCCAGCAGCAACACACAGGGCAACTATGGCTACACCTTC
>-|TRBV10-3|TRBD2|TRBJ2-7
CASSFGTSKSYEQYF
TGTGCCTCATCCTTTGGGACTAGCAAATCCTACGAGCAGTACTTC
>-|TRBV6-6|TRBD1|TRBJ2-2
CASKTGRQGNTGELFF
TGTGCCAGCAAGACTGGGAGACAGGGGAACACCGGGGAGCTGTTTTTT
>few|TRBV30|TRBD1|TRBJ1-3
CAWGQGFSGNTIYF
TGTGCCTGGGGACAGGGGTTTTCTGGAAACACCATATATTTT
>-|TRBV5-1|-|TRBJ1-5
CASSLDSKQPQHF
TGCGCCAGCAGTTTAGACAGTAAACAGCCCCAGCATTTT
>-|TRBV5-1|TRBD1|TRBJ1-1
CASSLDRGNTEAFF
TGCGCCAGCAGCTTGGACAGGGGTAACACTGAAGCTTTCTTT
>few|TRBV18|TRBD2|TRBJ2-2
CASSQTSGRDTGELFF
TGTGCCAGCTCACAGACTAGCGGGAGGGACACCGGGGAGCTGTTTTTT
>-|TRBV27|TRBD2|TRBJ2-1
CASSPRTSGSNEQFF
TGTGCCAGCAGTCCCAGGACTAGCGGGAGCAATGAGCAGTTCTTC
>-|TRBV28|-|TRBJ2-4
CASSLRGSGIGNIQYF
TGTGCCAGCAGTTTAAGGGGGAGCGGGATTGGAAACATTCAGTACTTC
>few|TRBV29-1|TRBD1|TRBJ2-4
CSVRRDREDIQYF
TGCAGCGTGCGCCGGGACAGGGAGGACATTCAGTACTTC
>-|TRBV27|-|TRBJ2-3
CASSFSSIDTQYF
TGTGCCAGCAGTTTCTCTTCTATCGATACGCAGTATTTT
>-|TRBV2|TRBD1|TRBJ2-7
CASSEFPGQAGEQYF
TGTGCCAGCAGTGAATTCCCCGGACAGGCTGGCGAGCAGTACTTC
>once|TRBV28|-|TRBJ1-1
CASSLYTEAFF
TGTGCCAGCAGTCTGTACACTGAAGCTTTCTTT
>-|TRBV28|TRBD2|TRBJ2-1
CASSSGTSGRNEQFF
TGTGCCAGCAGTTCCGGGACTAGCGGGAGAAATGAGCAGTTCTTC
>-|TRBV5-4|TRBD2|TRBJ2-3
CASSLASGSDTQYF
TGTGCCAGCAGCTTGGCTAGCGGGAGTGATACGCAGTATTTT
>once|TRBV7-8|TRBD1|TRBJ1-5
CASSSAQGVNQPQHF
TGTGCCAGCAGCTCCGCGCAGGGGGTGAATCAGCCCCAGCATTTT